These 23 T cell receptor beta chains originate from one sample sequenced in a study of blood T cell repertoires in COVID-19. Assay: immunoSEQ multiplex PCR; the TCRdb copy retains only in-frame clones and omits some. The repertoire includes 350,000 to 400,000 clones, 90% of them detected once, and approximately 7% sits in the top ten. Sequenced input: peripheral blood. The source of these receptors is a man between 18 and 35 years old with active or convalescent COVID-19.

The rearrangement links TRBV19 to TRBJ1-2; 7 nucleotides agree with TRBD1. With 1 base clipped from V and 6 bases from J, the junction kept 8 bases outside the gene matches. The V gene's germline CDR1 is LNHDA and CDR2 SQIVND (reference sequence). CDR3 length: 15 residues. CDR3 in DNA: TGTGCCAGTAGTATAGGTAGGGGGCTGTTGAATGGCTACACCTTC. It translates to CASSIGRGLLNGYTF. Based on the CDR3 plus reference TRBV19 and TRBJ1-2, the full variable domain is DGGITQSPKYLFRKEGQNVTLSCEQNLNHDAMYWYRQDPGQGLRLIYYSQIVNDFQKGDIAEGYSVSREKKESFPLTVTSAQKNPTAFYLCASSIGRGLLNGYTFGSGTRLTVV.

The CDR3 DNA reads as TGTGCCAGCAGTCGCGTGATGATTAAAACCTACGAGCAGTACTTC. This codes for CASSRVMIKTYEQYF. This chain joins TRBV5-6 and TRBJ2-7; D call uncertain. The CDR3 is 15 amino acids. CDR1 is SGHDT and CDR2 is YYEEEE in the germline V gene. Trimming took 5 bases from V and 2 from J, leaving 17 bases between them.

The chain links TRBV3-1 (or the pseudogene TRBV3-2) to TRBJ1-6; D possibly corresponds to TRBD1 (6 bases). CDR3 length: 15 amino acids. The V gene's germline CDR1 is LGHDT and CDR2 YNNKEL (reference sequence). V lost 4 bases and J 10 bases, leaving 17 bases between the germline ends. CDR3 sequence reads: CASSPERQVGSPLHF. The CDR3 DNA sequence: TGTGCCAGCAGCCCAGAGAGACAGGTCGGATCACCCCTCCACTTT.

The rearrangement uses TRBV19 and TRBJ2-5; 9 nucleotides match TRBD1. The CDR3 has 15 residues. The V and J ends lost 5 bases and 5 bases, in that order; junction bases with no gene match: 9. Germline CDR1 is LNHDA and CDR2 is SQIVND (reference sequence). CDR3 sequence: CASSGGLTGGETQYF. CDR3 in DNA: TGTGCCAGTAGTGGGGGCCTTACAGGGGGCGAGACCCAGTACTTC.

The chain links TRBV10-3 to TRBJ2-1; a weak D match, TRBD1 (6 bases). The V end was cut by 6 bases, the J end by 3 bases, with 12 bases between. This CDR3 is 14 amino acids long. CDR1 is ENHRY, CDR2 SYGVKD, per germline. CDR3 DNA sequence: TGTGCCATCAGACAGGGTCTTGACTACAATGAGCAGTTCTTC. Its protein is CAIRQGLDYNEQFF.

The rearrangement uses TRBV6-1 and TRBJ2-7, with TRBD1 as a possible D gene (6 bases). The CDR3 extends over 15 amino acids. Germline V gene data show CDR1 as MNHNS and CDR2 as SASEGT. Trimming removed 7 bases at V and 0 bases at J, with 16 bases between. The CDR3 coding sequence is TGTGCCAGCACACAAACCGGGACAAGCTCCTACGAGCAGTACTTC. Amino acid sequence: CASTQTGTSSYEQYF.

CDR3 loop: CASSLVGLRDTEAFF. Here the CDR3 DNA reads TGTGCCAGCAGCTTAGTAGGCCTTCGGGACACTGAAGCTTTCTTT. The genes are TRBV7-2 and TRBJ1-1; D gene unclear. The V gene's germline CDR1 is SGHTA and CDR2 FQGNSA. The CDR3 contains 15 residues. Trimming removed 1 base at V and 3 bases at J, with 12 bases between.

The chain combines TRBV4-1 with TRBJ1-5, with TRBD1 matching 10 bases. V dropped 0 bases and J dropped 1; count of bases not matched to a gene: 9. CDR1 is MGHRA and CDR2 is YSYEKL in the germline V gene. This CDR3 contains 19 residues. CDR3 sequence reads: CASSQDTRQGASSNQPQHF. In DNA form, the CDR3 reads TGCGCCAGCAGCCAAGATACCAGACAGGGGGCTTCGAGCAATCAGCCCCAGCATTTT.

The rearrangement joins TRBV2 to TRBJ1-2; D remains ambiguous. The CDR3 loop spans 13 amino acids. Germline V gene sequence: CDR1 SNHLY, CDR2 FYNNEI. Trimming pared 10 bases from V and 2 bases from J, leaving 14 bases between. The DNA of the CDR3 is TGTGCCACCGGTGCTAGCACCAACTATGGCTACACCTTC. As protein: CATGASTNYGYTF.

This clone was seen once. V gene TRBV2 combines with J gene TRBJ2-1; 7 bases line up with TRBD1. CDR3 size: 12 residues. Germline V lookup: CDR1 SNHLY, CDR2 FYNNEI. With 6 bases clipped from V and 11 bases from J, the junction kept 7 bases outside the gene matches. The CDR3 coding sequence is TGTGCCAGCAGAGAGGACAGGTTTCAGCAGTTCTTC. Translated, it gives CASREDRFQQFF.

The chain uses TRBV30 and TRBJ2-3, with TRBD2 identical over 7 bases. The CDR3 is made up of 16 amino acids. V lost 2 bases, J lost 1 base, and 9 bases stayed unmatched. CDR1 is GTSNPN, CDR2 SVGIG, per germline (reference sequence). The chain's CDR3 is CAWSLDAGVGTDTQYF. The CDR3 coding sequence is TGTGCCTGGAGTCTAGACGCGGGAGTAGGCACAGATACGCAGTATTTT.

Concerning this clone itself: One end of the junction varies from germline; a read error may be responsible. This chain links TRBV12-3 or TRBV12-4 with TRBJ1-2; no reliable D call. CDR3 length equals 12 residues. CDR3 nucleotide sequence: TGTGCCAGCAGTTTAGTGGACTACGGCTACACCTTC. Translation: CASSLVDYGYTF.

The V and J genes are TRBV2 and TRBJ1-1; D is possibly TRBD1 (5 bases). The V and J ends lost 6 bases and 5 bases respectively, with 16 bases between them. From germline, CDR1 is SNHLY and CDR2 FYNNEI. The CDR3 has 14 amino acids. As DNA, the CDR3 is TGTGCCAGCAGGGTCGTATGGGGCTTTACTGAAGCTTTCTTT. Translated, it gives CASRVVWGFTEAFF.

The chain is built from TRBV6-1 and TRBJ2-2; no definite D call. CDR3 length: 15 residues. Germline lookup yields CDR1 MNHNS and CDR2 SASEGT. The V end lost 1 base, the J end lost 0 bases, and 6 bases lay between the germline ends. The CDR3 protein is CASSEGTPNTGELFF. The CDR3 DNA sequence: TGTGCCAGCAGTGAAGGTACTCCGAACACCGGGGAGCTGTTTTTT.

J is TRBJ2-1 and V is TRBV14; a weak D match, TRBD2 (6 bases). The V end was cut by 0 bases, the J end by 7 bases, with 13 bases between. The CDR3 totals 15 residues. CDR1 and CDR2 from the germline V gene are SGHDN and FVKESK. CDR3 coding DNA: TGTGCCAGCAGCCAAGATCTTTTGGGGGGTAATGAGCAGTTCTTC. Protein: CASSQDLLGGNEQFF.

The chain carries TRBV4-1 and TRBJ2-7; 13 nucleotides align to TRBD2. With 3 bases clipped from V and 2 bases from J, the junction kept 1 base outside the gene matches. The CDR3 has 15 residues. Per the germline V gene, CDR1 is MGHRA and CDR2 is YSYEKL. As DNA, the CDR3 is TGCGCCAGCAGCCACGGGACTAGCGGGGCCTACGAGCAGTACTTC. Its protein is CASSHGTSGAYEQYF.

J is TRBJ1-3 and V is TRBV5-6; D gene ambiguous. The ends were cut back, 6 bases at V and 5 bases at J, with 15 bases in the middle. CDR3 length: 14 residues. Germline V lookup: CDR1 SGHDT, CDR2 YYEEEE. The CDR3 bases are TGTGCCAGCAACTCGGGCAGGAGGAGAAACACCATATATTTT. It translates to CASNSGRRRNTIYF.

The chain couples TRBV7-2 to TRBJ1-5, with TRBD1 identical over 11 bases. V dropped 5 bases and J dropped 2; count of bases not matched to a gene: 5. Germline V gives CDR1 SGHTA, CDR2 FQGNSA. The CDR3 totals 16 residues. CDR3 protein: CASSHRDRGGNQPQHF. CDR3 DNA: TGTGCCAGCAGCCACCGGGACAGGGGGGGCAATCAGCCCCAGCATTTT.

The chain joins TRBV13 to TRBJ2-1; 12 nucleotides line up with TRBD2. The V and J ends lost 4 bases and 7 bases, in that order; junction bases with no gene match: 11. CDR3 length equals 17 residues. Looked up from germline, CDR1 is PRHDT and CDR2 is FYEKMQ (reference sequence). CDR3 residues: CASSSGPTSGGLNEQFF. In DNA form, the CDR3 reads TGTGCCAGCAGCTCAGGGCCTACTAGCGGGGGGCTAAATGAGCAGTTCTTC.

V and J are TRBV5-1 and TRBJ1-4; D is perhaps TRBD1 (5 bases). The length of the CDR3 is 13 residues. Trimming stripped 4 bases from V and 8 bases from J, with 12 bases between. Germline lookup yields CDR1 SGHRS and CDR2 YFSETQ. CDR3 sequence (DNA): TGCGCCAGCAGCCTTCCCGGGGGGGAAAAACTGTTTTTT. This sequence encodes CASSLPGGEKLFF.

This clone was seen a handful of times. The chain has TRBV9 and TRBJ2-7; 7 nucleotides agree with TRBD1. The CDR3 has 14 amino acids. Germline V lookup: CDR1 SGDLS, CDR2 YYNGEE. The trim removed 4 bases at V and 1 base at J, leaving 5 bases unmatched. The CDR3, as DNA: TGTGCCAGCAGCCCCCTGGGACAGTCCTACGAGCAGTACTTC. Translating it yields CASSPLGQSYEQYF.

This clone was seen once. The J gene is TRBJ2-3, the V gene TRBV28; D not certain. CDR1 and CDR2 (germline): MDHEN, SYDVKM. V was trimmed by 5 bases and J by 4 bases, leaving 10 bases between them. CDR3 length equals 13 residues. The DNA for the CDR3 is TGTGCCAGCAGTCCAGGTGGTTCAGATACGCAGTATTTT. Protein product: CASSPGGSDTQYF.

The chain employs TRBV6-2 or TRBV6-3 and TRBJ1-6, with D possibly TRBD1 on 6 matching bases. The germline V gene has CDR1 MNHEY and CDR2 SVGEGT. The CDR3 spans 15 residues. The V end lost 7 bases, the J end lost 4 bases, and 14 bases lay between the germline ends. The CDR3 coding sequence is TGTGCCAGCAACCCGGACAGTTTTTATAATTCACCCCTCCACTTT. This sequence encodes CASNPDSFYNSPLHF.